The clone carrying this T cell receptor (beta chain) was seen more than once but under ten times. Its specificity is unknown. This record comes from a study of T-cell reconstitution after alpha-beta-depleted transplantation in children. Unique molecular identifiers were incorporated during preparation of the TCRbeta library. TCRdb fed the PCR reads into MiXCR, producing one record per CDR3 protein. The data show 330,000 or so distinct CDR3 sequences, roughly a tenth seen once. Study-wide findings and caveats: Surviving recipient T cells and intrathymic progenitors accounted for some patients' high TCRbeta diversity at day 60. Reported findings indicate that, about two months after transplant, alpha-beta T cells came from several hundred expanded clones, which were derived from non-depleted graft cells. At the one-year point after transplant, T-cell counts and TCRbeta diversity were found to come mostly from T cells that had been newly produced.

CDR3 length: 13 residues. V dropped 6 bases and J dropped 1 base, with 12 bases sitting between them. CDR1 is SQVTM, CDR2 ANQGSEA, per germline. The material sequenced was PBMCs, taken before TCRalphabeta/CD19-depleted stem cell transplant. The J gene is TRBJ1-1, the V gene TRBV29-1; a weak D match, TRBD1 (6 bases). The TCR originated in a boy in the first two years of life with acute myeloid leukemia, due to receive a stem cell transplant. The DNA for the CDR3 is TGCAGCGTAGGGGGGGGAGGGAACACTGAAGCTTTCTTT. This codes for CSVGGGGNTEAFF.